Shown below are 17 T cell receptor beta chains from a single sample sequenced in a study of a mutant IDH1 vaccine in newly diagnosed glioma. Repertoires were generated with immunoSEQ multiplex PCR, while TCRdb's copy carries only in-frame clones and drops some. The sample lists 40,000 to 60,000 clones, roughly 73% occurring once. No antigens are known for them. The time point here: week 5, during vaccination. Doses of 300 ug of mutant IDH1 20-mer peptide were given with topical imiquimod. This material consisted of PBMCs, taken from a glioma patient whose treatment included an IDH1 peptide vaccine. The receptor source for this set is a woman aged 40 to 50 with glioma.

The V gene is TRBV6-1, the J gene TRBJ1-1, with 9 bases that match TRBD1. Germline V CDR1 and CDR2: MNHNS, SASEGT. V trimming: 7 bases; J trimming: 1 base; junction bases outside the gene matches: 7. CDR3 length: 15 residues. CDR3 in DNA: TGTGCCAGCAACCCCAGGGGACAGGGGAACACTGAAGCTTTCTTT. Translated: CASNPRGQGNTEAFF.

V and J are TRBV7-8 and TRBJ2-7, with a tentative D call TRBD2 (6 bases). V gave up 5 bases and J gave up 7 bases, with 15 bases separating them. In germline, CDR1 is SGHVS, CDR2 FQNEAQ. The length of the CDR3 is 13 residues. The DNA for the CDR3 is TGTGCCAGCAGCATTGGGACTCCGAAAGAGCAGTACTTC. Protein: CASSIGTPKEQYF.

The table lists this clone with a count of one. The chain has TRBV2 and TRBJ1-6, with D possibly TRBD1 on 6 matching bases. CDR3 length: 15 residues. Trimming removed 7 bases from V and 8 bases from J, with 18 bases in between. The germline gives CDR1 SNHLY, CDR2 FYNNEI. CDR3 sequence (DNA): TGTGCCAGCAACCGAAACGGGGGCTTAGATTCACCCCTCCACTTT. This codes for CASNRNGGLDSPLHF. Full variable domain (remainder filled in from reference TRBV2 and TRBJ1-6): EPEVTQTPSHQVTQMGQEVILRCVPISNHLYFYWYRQILGQKVEFLVSFYNNEISEKSEIFDDQFSVERPDGSNFTLKIRSTKLEDSAMYFCASNRNGGLDSPLHFGNGTRLTVT.

CDR3 amino acids: CASSPGTGGEKTQYF. CDR3 coding DNA: TGTGCCAGCAGCCCAGGGACAGGGGGCGAGAAGACCCAGTACTTC. The V and J genes are TRBV5-4 and TRBJ2-5, with 12 bases aligning to TRBD1. The CDR3 has 15 amino acids. The junction had 7 bases not matched to a gene; V was cut back by 4 bases and J by 6 bases. Germline V gives CDR1 SGHNT, CDR2 YYREEE (reference sequence).

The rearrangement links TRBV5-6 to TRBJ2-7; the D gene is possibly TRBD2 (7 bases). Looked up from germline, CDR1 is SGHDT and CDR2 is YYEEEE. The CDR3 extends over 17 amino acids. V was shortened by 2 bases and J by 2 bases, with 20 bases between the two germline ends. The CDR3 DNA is TGTGCCAGCAGCTTTCCCTCGTCGGGGGGCTTTCCCTACGAGCAGTACTTC. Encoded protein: CASSFPSSGGFPYEQYF.

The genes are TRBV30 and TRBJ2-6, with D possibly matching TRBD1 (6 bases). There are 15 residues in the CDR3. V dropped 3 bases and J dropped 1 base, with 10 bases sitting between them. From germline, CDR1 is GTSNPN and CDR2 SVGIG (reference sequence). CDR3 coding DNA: TGTGCCTGGAGCCGAGGGGGATCTGGGGCCAACGTCCTGACTTTC. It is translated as CAWSRGGSGANVLTF.

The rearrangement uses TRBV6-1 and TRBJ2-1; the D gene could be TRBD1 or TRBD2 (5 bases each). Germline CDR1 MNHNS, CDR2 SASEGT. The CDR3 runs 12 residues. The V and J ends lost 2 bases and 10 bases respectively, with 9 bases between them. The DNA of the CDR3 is TGTGCCAGCAGTGAAACCGGGGCGGAGCAGTTCTTC. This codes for CASSETGAEQFF.

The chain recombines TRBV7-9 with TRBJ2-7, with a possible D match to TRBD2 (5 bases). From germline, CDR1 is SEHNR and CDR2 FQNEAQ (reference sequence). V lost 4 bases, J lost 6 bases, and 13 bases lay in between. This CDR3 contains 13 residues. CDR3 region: CASSSGLSSEQYF. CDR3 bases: TGTGCCAGCAGCTCTGGACTCTCTAGCGAGCAGTACTTC.

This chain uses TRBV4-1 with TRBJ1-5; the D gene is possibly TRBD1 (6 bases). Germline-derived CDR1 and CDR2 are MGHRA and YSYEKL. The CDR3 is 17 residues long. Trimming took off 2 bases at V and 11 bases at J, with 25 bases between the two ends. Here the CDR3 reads CASSQNAAGGGLRSQHF. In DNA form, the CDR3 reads TGCGCCAGCAGCCAAAACGCGGCGGGGGGCGGTCTCCGGTCCCAGCATTTT.

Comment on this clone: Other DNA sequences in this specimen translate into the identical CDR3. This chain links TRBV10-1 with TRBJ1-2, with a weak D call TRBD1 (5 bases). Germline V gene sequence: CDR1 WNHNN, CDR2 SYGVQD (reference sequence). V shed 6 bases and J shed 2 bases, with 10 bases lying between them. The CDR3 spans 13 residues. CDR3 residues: CASSRAGNYGYTF. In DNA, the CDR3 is TGCGCCAGCAGCAGGGCGGGGAACTATGGCTACACCTTC.

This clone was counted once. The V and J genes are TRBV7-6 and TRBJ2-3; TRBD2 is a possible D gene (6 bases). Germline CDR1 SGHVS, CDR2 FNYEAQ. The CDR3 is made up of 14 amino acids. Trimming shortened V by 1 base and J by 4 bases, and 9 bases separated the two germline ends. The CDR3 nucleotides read TGTGCCAGCAGCTTAGTTAGCGGTTCAGATACGCAGTATTTT. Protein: CASSLVSGSDTQYF.

The CDR3 nucleotides are TGTGCCAGCTCACTTCTCGGGACAGGGAATGAAAAACTGTTTTTT. Protein sequence: CASSLLGTGNEKLFF. The J gene is TRBJ1-4, the V gene TRBV18; the match to TRBD1 covers 9 bases. The CDR3 contains 15 residues. Looked up from germline, CDR1 is KGHSH and CDR2 is LQKENI. Trimming removed 4 bases from V and 5 bases from J; junction bases left unmatched: 5.

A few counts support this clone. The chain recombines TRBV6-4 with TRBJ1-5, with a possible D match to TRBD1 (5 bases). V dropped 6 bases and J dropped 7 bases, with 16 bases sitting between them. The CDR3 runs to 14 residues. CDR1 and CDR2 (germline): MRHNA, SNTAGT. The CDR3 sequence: CASSTQGGLQPQHF. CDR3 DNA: TGTGCCAGCAGCACGCAGGGTGGGTTGCAGCCCCAGCATTTT.

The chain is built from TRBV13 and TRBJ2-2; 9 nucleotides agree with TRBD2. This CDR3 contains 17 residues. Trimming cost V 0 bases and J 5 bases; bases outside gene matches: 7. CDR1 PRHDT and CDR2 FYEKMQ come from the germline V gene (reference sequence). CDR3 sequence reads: CASSLGWRGGPTGELFF. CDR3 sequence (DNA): TGTGCCAGCAGCTTAGGGTGGCGGGGGGGCCCGACCGGGGAGCTGTTTTTT.

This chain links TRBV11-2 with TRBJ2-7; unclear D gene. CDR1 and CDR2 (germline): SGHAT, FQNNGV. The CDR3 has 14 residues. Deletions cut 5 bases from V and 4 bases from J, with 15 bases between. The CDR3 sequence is CASSHGPTPYEQYF. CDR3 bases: TGTGCCAGCAGCCACGGACCGACCCCATACGAGCAGTACTTC. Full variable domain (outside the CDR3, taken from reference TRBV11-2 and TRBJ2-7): EAGVAQSPRYKIIEKRQSVAFWCNPISGHATLYWYQQILGQGPKLLIQFQNNGVVDDSQLPKDRFSAERLKGVDSTLKIQPAKLEDSAVYLCASSHGPTPYEQYFGPGTRLTVT.

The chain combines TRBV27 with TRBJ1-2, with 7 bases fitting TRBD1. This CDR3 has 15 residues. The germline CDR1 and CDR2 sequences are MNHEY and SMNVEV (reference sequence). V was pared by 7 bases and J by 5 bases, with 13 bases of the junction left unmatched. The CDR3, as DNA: TGTGCCAGCATGTATCTCCGAGCAGGGGGTTATGGCTACACCTTC. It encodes CASMYLRAGGYGYTF.

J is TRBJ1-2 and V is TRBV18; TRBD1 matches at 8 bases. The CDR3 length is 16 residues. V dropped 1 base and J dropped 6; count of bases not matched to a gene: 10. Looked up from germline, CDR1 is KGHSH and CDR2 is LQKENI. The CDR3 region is CASSPRTGFNSNGYTF. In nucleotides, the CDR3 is TGTGCCAGCTCACCACGGACAGGGTTTAATAGTAATGGCTACACCTTC.